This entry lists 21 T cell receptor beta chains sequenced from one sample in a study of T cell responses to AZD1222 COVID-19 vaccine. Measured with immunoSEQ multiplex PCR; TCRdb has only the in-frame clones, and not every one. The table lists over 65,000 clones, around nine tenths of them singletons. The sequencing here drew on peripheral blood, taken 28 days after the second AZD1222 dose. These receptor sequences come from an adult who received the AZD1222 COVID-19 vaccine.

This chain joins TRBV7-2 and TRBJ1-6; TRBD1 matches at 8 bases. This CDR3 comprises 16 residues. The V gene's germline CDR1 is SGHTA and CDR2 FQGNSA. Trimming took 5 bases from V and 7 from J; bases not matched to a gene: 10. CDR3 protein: CASSISTGEVNSPLHF. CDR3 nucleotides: TGTGCCAGCAGCATTTCGACAGGGGAGGTGAATTCACCCCTCCACTTT.

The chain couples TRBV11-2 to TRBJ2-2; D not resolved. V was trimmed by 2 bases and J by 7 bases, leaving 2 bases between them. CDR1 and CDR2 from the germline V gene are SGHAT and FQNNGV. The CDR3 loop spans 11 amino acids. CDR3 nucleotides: TGTGCCAGCAGCTTACTCGGGGAGCTGTTTTTT. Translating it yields CASSLLGELFF.

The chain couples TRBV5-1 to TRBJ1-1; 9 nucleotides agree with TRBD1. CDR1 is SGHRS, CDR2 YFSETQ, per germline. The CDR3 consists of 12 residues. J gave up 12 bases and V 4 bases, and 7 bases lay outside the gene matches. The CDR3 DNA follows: TGCGCCAGCAGCCCGGACAGGGGTAATACTTTCTTT. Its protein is CASSPDRGNTFF. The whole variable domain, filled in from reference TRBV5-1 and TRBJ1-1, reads KAGVTQTPRYLIKTRGQQVTLSCSPISGHRSVSWYQQTPGQGLQFLFEYFSETQRNKGNFPGRFSGRQFSNSRSEMNVSTLELGDSALYLCASSPDRGNTFFGQGTRLTVV.

CDR3 region: CASSYVGGPGNEQFF. The DNA for the CDR3 is TGTGCCAGCTCATACGTCGGGGGGCCAGGCAATGAGCAGTTCTTC. The J gene is TRBJ2-1, the V gene TRBV27; tentatively, D is TRBD2 (7 bases). In germline, CDR1 is MNHEY, CDR2 SMNVEV (reference sequence). The germline V and J ends were trimmed by 8 bases and 6 bases, with 20 bases remaining between them. The length of the CDR3 is 15 residues.

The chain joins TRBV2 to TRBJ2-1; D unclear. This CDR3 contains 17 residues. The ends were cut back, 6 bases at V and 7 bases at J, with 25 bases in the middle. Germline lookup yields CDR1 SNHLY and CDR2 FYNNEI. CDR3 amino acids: CASREPEPRRLGNEQFF. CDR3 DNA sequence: TGTGCCAGCAGAGAACCCGAACCCCGAAGATTGGGGAATGAGCAGTTCTTC.

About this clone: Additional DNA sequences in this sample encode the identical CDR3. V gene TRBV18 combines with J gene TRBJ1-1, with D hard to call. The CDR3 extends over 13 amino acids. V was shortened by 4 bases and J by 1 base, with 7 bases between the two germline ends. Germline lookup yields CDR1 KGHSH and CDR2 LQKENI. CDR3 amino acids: CASSLDRNTEAFF. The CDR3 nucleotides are TGTGCCAGCTCACTTGACCGGAACACTGAAGCTTTCTTT.

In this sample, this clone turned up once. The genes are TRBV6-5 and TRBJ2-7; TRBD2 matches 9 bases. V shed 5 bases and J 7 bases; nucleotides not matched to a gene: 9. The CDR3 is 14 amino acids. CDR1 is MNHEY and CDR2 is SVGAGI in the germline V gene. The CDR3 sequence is CASSILAGGGEQYF. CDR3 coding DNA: TGTGCCAGCAGTATACTAGCGGGTGGGGGGGAGCAGTACTTC.

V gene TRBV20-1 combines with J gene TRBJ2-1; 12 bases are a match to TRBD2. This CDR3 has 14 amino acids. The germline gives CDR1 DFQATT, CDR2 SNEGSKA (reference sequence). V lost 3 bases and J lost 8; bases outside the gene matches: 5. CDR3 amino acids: CSASKPSGRDEQFF. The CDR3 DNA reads TGCAGTGCTAGTAAGCCTAGCGGGAGGGATGAGCAGTTCTTC.

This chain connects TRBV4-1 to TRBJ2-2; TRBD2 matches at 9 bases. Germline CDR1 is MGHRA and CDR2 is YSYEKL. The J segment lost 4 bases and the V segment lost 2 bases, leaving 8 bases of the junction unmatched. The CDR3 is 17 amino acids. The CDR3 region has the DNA TGCGCCAGCAGCCAACCGCTGCCGCGGGGGGGCACCGGGGAGCTGTTTTTT. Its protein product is CASSQPLPRGGTGELFF.

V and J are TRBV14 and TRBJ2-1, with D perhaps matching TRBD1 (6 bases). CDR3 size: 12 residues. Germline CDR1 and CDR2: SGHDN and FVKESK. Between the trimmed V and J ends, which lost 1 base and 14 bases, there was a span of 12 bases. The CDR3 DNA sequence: TGTGCCAGCAGCCAAGTACCTCAGGGGAAGTTCTTC. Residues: CASSQVPQGKFF.

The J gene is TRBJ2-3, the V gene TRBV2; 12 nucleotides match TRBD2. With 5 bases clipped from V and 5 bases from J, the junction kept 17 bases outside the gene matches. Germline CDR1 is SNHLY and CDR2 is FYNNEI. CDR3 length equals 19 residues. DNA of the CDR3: TGTGCCAGCAGTATACAGGGGGGGCTACTAGCGGGAGGTGTAGATACGCAGTATTTT. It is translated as CASSIQGGLLAGGVDTQYF. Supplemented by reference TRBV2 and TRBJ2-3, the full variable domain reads EPEVTQTPSHQVTQMGQEVILRCVPISNHLYFYWYRQILGQKVEFLVSFYNNEISEKSEIFDDQFSVERPDGSNFTLKIRSTKLEDSAMYFCASSIQGGLLAGGVDTQYFGPGTRLTVL.

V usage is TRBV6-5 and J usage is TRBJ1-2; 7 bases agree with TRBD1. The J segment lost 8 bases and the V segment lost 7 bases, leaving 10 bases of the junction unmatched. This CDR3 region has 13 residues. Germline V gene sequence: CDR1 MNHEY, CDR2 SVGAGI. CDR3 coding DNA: TGTGCCAGCAATACAGGGGCCTCAGGGGGCTACACCTTC. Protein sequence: CASNTGASGGYTF.

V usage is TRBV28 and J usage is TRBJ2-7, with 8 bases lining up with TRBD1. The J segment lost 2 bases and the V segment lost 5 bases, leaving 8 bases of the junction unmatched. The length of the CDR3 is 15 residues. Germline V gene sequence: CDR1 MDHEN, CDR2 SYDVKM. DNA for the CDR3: TGTGCCAGCAGTCCGCAGACAGGGGTGACCTACGAGCAGTACTTC. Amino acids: CASSPQTGVTYEQYF.

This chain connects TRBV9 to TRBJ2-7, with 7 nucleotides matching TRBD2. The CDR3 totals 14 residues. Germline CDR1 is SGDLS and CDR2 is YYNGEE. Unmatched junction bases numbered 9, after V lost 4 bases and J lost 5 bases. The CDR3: CASSRAGSVHEQYF. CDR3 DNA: TGTGCCAGCAGCCGAGCGGGAAGCGTCCACGAGCAGTACTTC.

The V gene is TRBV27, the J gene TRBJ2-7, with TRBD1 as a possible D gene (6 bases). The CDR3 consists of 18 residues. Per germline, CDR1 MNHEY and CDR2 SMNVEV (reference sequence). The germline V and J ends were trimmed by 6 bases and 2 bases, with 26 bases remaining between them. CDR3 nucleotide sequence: TGTGCCAGCAGCTCCGGGACACCCTATGGCGCGGGTACCTACGAGCAGTACTTC. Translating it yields CASSSGTPYGAGTYEQYF.

The DNA for the CDR3 is TGTGCCTGGACCCCGAAAGGGCCCCTAAATCAGCCCCAGCATTTT. Protein: CAWTPKGPLNQPQHF. This chain connects TRBV30 to TRBJ1-5; D not resolved. In germline, CDR1 is GTSNPN, CDR2 SVGIG (reference sequence). The CDR3 is 15 amino acids. Deletions cut 4 bases from V and 4 bases from J, with 17 bases between.

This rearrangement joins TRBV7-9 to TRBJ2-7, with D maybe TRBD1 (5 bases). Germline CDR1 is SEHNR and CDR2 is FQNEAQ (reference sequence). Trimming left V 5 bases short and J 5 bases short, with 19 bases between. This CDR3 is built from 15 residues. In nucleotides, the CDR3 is TGTGCCAGCAGCCCCCACATGTCAGGGTTCAACGAGCAGTACTTC. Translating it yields CASSPHMSGFNEQYF.

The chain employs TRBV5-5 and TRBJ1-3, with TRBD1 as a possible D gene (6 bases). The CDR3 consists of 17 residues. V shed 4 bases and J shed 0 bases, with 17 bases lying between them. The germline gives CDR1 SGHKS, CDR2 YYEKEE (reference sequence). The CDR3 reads CASSPRGPTYSGNTIYF. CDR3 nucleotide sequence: TGTGCCAGCAGCCCCAGGGGACCTACATACTCTGGAAACACCATATATTTT.

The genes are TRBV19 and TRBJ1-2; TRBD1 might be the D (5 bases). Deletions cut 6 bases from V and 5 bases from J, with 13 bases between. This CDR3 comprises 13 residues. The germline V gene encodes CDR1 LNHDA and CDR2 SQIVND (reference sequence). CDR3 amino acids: CASRAGGSYGYTF. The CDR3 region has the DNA TGTGCCAGTAGGGCCGGGGGGAGTTATGGCTACACCTTC.

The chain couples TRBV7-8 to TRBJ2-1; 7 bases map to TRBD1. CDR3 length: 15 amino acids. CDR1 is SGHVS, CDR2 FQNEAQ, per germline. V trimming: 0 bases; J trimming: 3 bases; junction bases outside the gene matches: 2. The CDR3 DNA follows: TGTGCCAGCAGCTTAGCAGGGGGCTTCTACAATGAGCAGTTCTTC. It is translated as CASSLAGGFYNEQFF.

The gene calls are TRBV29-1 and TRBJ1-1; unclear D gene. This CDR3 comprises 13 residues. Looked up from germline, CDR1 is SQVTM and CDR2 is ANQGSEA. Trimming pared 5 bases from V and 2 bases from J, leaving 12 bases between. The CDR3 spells CSVLQVGNTEAFF. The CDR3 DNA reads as TGCAGCGTTTTGCAGGTGGGAAACACTGAAGCTTTCTTT.